The entry that follows covers one T cell receptor beta chain sequence. The sample originates from a study of T cell changes during pregnancy in multiple sclerosis. CDR1 and CDR2 from the germline V gene are SGHTA and FQGTGA. This CDR3 has 15 residues. Trimming stripped 0 bases from V and 4 bases from J, with 11 bases between. Clones were sequenced by immunoSEQ multiplex PCR, and TCRdb holds only the in-frame ones, with some missing. This sample carries 50,000 to 75,000 clones, about nine tenths of them seen once, and the ten largest clones take 1% to 1.5%. The chain combines TRBV7-3 with TRBJ2-3; the D gene is possibly TRBD2 (6 bases). Sequencing was performed on peripheral blood, taken after pregnancy. This TCR was sampled from a female donor in good health, enrolled as a control in a pregnancy study. The DNA for the CDR3 is TGTGCCAGCAGCTTAACCGGGCTAGCGTCAGATACGCAGTATTTT. Translating gives CASSLTGLASDTQYF.